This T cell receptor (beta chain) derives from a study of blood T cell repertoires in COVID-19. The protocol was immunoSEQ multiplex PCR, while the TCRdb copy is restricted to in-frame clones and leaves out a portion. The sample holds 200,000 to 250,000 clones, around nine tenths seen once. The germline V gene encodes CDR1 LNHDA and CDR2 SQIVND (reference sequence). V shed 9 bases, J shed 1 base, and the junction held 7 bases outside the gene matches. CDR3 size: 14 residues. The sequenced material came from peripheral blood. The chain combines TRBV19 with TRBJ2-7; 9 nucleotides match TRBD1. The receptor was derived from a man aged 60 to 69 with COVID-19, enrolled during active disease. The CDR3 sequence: CASGRTGASYEQYF. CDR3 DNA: TGTGCCAGCGGCCGGACAGGGGCATCCTACGAGCAGTACTTC. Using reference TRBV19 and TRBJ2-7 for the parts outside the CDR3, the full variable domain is DGGITQSPKYLFRKEGQNVTLSCEQNLNHDAMYWYRQDPGQGLRLIYYSQIVNDFQKGDIAEGYSVSREKKESFPLTVTSAQKNPTAFYLCASGRTGASYEQYFGPGTRLTVT.